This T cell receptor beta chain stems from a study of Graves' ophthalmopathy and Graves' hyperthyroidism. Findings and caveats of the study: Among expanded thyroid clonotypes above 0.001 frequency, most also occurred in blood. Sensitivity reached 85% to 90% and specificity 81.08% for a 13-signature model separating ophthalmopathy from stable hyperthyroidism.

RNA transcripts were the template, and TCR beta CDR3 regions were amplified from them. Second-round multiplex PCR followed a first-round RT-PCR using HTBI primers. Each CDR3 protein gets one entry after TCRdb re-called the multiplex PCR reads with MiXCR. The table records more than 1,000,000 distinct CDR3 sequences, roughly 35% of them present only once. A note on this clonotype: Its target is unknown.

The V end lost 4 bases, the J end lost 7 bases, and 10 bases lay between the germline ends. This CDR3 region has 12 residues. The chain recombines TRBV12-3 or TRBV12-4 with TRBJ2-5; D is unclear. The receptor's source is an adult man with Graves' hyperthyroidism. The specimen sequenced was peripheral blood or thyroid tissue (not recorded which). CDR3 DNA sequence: TGTGCCAGCAGTTCCCCGGTTGGGACCCAGTACTTC. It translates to CASSSPVGTQYF.